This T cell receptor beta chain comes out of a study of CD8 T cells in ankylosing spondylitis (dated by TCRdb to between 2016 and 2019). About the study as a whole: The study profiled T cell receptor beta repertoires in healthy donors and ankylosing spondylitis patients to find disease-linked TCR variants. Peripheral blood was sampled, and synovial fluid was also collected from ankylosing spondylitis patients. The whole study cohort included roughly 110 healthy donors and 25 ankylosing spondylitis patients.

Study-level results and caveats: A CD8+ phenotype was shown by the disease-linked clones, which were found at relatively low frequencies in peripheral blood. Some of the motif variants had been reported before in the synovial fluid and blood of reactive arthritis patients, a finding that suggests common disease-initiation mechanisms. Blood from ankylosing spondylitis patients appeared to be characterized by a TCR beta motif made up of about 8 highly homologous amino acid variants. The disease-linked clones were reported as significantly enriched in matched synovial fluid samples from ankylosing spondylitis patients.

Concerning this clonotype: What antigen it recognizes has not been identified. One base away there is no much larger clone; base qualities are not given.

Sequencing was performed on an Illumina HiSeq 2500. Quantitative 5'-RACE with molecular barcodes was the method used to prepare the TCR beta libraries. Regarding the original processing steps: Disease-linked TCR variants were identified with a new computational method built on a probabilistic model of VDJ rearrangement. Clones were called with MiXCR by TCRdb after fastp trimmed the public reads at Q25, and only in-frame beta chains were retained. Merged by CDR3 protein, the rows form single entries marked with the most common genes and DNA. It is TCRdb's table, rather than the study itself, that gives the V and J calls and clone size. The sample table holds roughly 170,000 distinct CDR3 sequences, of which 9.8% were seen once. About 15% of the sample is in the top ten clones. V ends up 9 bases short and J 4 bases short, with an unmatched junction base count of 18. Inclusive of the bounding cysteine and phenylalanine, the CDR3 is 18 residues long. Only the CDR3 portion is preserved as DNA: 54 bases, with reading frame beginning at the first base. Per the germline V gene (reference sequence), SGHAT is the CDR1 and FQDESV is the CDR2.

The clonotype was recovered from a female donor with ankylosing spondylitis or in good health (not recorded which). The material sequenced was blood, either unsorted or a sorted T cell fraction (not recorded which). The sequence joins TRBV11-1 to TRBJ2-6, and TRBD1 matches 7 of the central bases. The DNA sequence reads TGTGCCAGTCGACTCCAGACAGGGTTGGGTTCGGGGGCCAACGTCCTGACTTTC. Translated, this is CASRLQTGLGSGANVLTF.